This T cell receptor beta chain was identified in a study of shared clonotypes between healthy human individuals. Study in general: Aged 18 to 49, the donors were a couple of women and a few men. CD4 naive cells filled three plates per donor, CD4 memory three, CD8 naive two and CD8 memory one.

At deep level, the assay was performed. The data were produced by immunoSEQ multiplex PCR, yet TCRdb's version contains in-frame clones alone and is incomplete. The sample has roughly 2,000,000 clones, approximately 95% seen once. The naive CD8 fraction comprised CD45RO-negative cells positively selected for CCR7 and excluded terminally differentiated effector memory CD45RA+ cells. The sequenced sample was naive CD8+ T cells sorted from blood. The receptor was derived from a man younger than 35 in good health.

The CDR3 coding sequence is TGTGCCAGCAGTCCCACCGGGACAGCCGACACCTTC. Residues: CASSPTGTADTF. The chain carries TRBV6-5 and TRBJ1-2; 7 nucleotides match TRBD1. Germline values: CDR1 MNHEY, CDR2 SVGAGI. V shed 5 bases, J shed 12 bases, and the junction held 9 bases outside the gene matches. The CDR3 totals 12 residues.